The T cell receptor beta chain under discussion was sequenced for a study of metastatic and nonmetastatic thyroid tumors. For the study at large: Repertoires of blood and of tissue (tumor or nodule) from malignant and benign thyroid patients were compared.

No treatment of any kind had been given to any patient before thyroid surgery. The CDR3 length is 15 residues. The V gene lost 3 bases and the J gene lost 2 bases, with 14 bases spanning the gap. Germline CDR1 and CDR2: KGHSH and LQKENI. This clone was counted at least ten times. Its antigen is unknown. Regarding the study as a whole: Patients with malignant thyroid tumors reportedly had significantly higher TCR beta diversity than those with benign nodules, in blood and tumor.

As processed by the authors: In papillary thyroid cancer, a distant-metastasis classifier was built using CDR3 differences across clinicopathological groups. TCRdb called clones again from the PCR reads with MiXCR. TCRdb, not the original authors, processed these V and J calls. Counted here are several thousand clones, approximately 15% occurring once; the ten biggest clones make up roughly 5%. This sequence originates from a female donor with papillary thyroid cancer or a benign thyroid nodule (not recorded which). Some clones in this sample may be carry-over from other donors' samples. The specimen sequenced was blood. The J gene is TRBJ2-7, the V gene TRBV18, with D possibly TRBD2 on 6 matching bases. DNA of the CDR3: TGTGCCAGCTCACCGACCGGGACGGGAGCCTACGAGCAGTACTTC. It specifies CASSPTGTGAYEQYF.